Here is one TCR beta chain with its context. The antigen remains undetermined. The PCR was carried out with 60 Vbeta primers and 13 Jbeta primers. Sequenced by immunoSEQ multiplex PCR; TCRdb stores in-frame clones only, minus some. The sample holds about 200,000 clones; 70% are singletons and the top ten take around 3%. The source of the sample is a study of cytomegalovirus exposure and HLA in healthy donors. Germline V gives CDR1 SEHNR, CDR2 FQNEAQ (reference sequence). After removal of 5 bases from V and 6 bases from J, the junction contained 9 bases not matched to a gene. There are 15 residues in the CDR3. Study results and caveats: The later analysis indicated that the majority of CMV-associated TCR beta chains appeared HLA-restricted. Analysis performed later found about 17,000 TCR beta sequences associated with HLA alleles at 0.05 false discovery rate.

Donors counted as nominally healthy when sampled, yet unrecorded immune exposures were likely. The gene calls are TRBV7-9 and TRBJ2-1; the match to TRBD1 covers 8 bases. Sequences were obtained from PBMCs. The receptor's source is a man aged 35-49 years in good health and CMV-seropositive. CDR3 nucleotides: TGTGCCAGCAGCCACGAAGTCGGGACAGGCAATGAGCAGTTCTTC. Translation gives CASSHEVGTGNEQFF. The full variable domain, its missing parts supplied by reference TRBV7-9 and TRBJ2-1, is DTGVSQNPRHKITKRGQNVTFRCDPISEHNRLYWYRQTLGQGPEFLTYFQNEAQLEKSRLLSDRFSAERPKGSFSTLEIQRTEQGDSAMYLCASSHEVGTGNEQFFGPGTRLTVL.